These T cell receptor beta chains were read from a single sample in a study of tumor-infiltrating lymphocytes in oesophageal squamous cell carcinoma. In TCRdb, the PCR reads were re-called with MiXCR into one record per CDR3 protein. Here the sample spans 16,000 or so distinct CDR3 sequences, roughly 55% being singletons. The specimen sequenced was esophageal tumor tissue. Source of these receptors: a male donor with esophageal squamous cell carcinoma. Both conserved end residues are trimmed from each CDR3. Each record gives: CDR3 protein, V gene, J gene.

ASSGGADNEQF	TRBV6-1	TRBJ2-1
ASSQQRGQY	TRBV12-3/TRBV12-4	TRBJ2-4
ASKEAAGDLYEQY	TRBV7-2	TRBJ2-7
ASNAPGQGANTEAF	TRBV7-2	TRBJ1-1
ASSFKAGRTYEQY	TRBV12-3/TRBV12-4	NA
ASSYGQGGETQY	TRBV7-2	NA
ASRRLPLYEQY	TRBV7-2	TRBJ2-7
ASSPRGRGETQY	TRBV7-3	TRBJ2-5
ASSMGQGFRETQY	TRBV7-2	TRBJ2-5
ASSFSVGETQY	TRBV7-2	NA
ASSFQGSNEKLF	TRBV7-2	TRBJ1-4
ASSLYLSSGRNEQF	TRBV27	TRBJ2-1
ASSESGRTSGKETQY	TRBV2	TRBJ2-5
ASSLLWTGNYGYT	TRBV6-6	NA
ASSDGRDRGNEQF	TRBV6-4	TRBJ2-1
ASTLAGKYGEQF	TRBV19	TRBJ2-1
ASSLAGGSRGNEQY	TRBV7-3	TRBJ2-4
ASSHPEVAGG	TRBV12-3/TRBV12-4	TRBJ2-3
ASSSHRASYEQY	TRBV7-2	TRBJ2-7
ASSLDLGGHEYNEQF	TRBV11-2	TRBJ2-1
ASTSSGTPNSCEQY	TRBV28	TRBJ2-7
ASSLGTGQPQH	TRBV7-6	TRBJ1-5
ASRQQGRQETQY	TRBV19	TRBJ2-5
ASSSQGQQETQY	TRBV7-4	NA
ASSLAGLITDTQY	TRBV7-2	TRBJ2-3
ASSYADSLFPYNEQY	TRBV6-7	TRBJ2-5
ASRQGSRTGELF	TRBV28	TRBJ2-2
ASSLVVASETQY	TRBV12-3/TRBV12-4	TRBJ2-5
VSHVSGQGNEQY	TRBV28	TRBJ1-6
ASSSWTLSEQY	TRBV7-2	TRBJ2-3
ASSFGGRAISNEQF	TRBV12-3/TRBV12-4	TRBJ2-1
ASRLAGETQY	TRBV6-6	TRBJ2-5
ASSQTSGRLNEQF	TRBV7-6	TRBJ2-1
AYAGGLAGGSAYEQY	TRBV7-4	NA
ASRGLAGGGVREQY	TRBV28	TRBJ2-7
ASSQMDEQF	TRBV2	NA
ASRGGWGAVGYT	TRBV28	TRBJ1-2
ATMKIGSLLSGANVLT	TRBV11-2	TRBJ2-6